The clone carrying this TCR beta chain was detected once. The data were taken from a study of blood T cell repertoires in COVID-19. Study-level information: The United States, Italy and Spain were the sources of the acute and convalescent COVID-19 samples.

Original processing notes: Estimates of nucleated cell counts were drawn from the amplification of reference gene primers. Sequencing used immunoSEQ multiplex PCR; TCRdb keeps in-frame clones, though not all of them. Clone size and V and J calls were adopted from that table, with D and trimming inferred from the DNA. The sample shows approximately 250,000 clones, approximately 82% of them seen only once. In germline, CDR1 is MNHEY, CDR2 SMNVEV (reference sequence). The CDR3 covers 15 residues. V was clipped by 2 bases and J by 4 bases, with 14 bases between them. This clonotype was obtained from a man in his forties who had recovered from COVID-19. The V call is TRBV27, the J call TRBJ2-5; the D gene is possibly TRBD2 (6 bases). The sample comprised PBMCs or T cells enriched from blood (not recorded which). The CDR3 DNA sequence: TGTGCCAGCAGTTTACCTGGCTCTAGCGTAGAGACCCAGTACTTC. It yields the protein CASSLPGSSVETQYF.